The sequence of this T cell receptor (beta chain) was determined in a study of blood T cell repertoires in COVID-19. Study-wide background: Sites across the United States, Italy and Spain contributed samples from acute and convalescent COVID-19.

Germline V CDR1 and CDR2: SGDLS, YYNGEE. With V trimmed by 3 bases and J by 14 bases, 11 bases remained unmatched. The CDR3 is 13 amino acids. Here immunoSEQ multiplex PCR was the method, and the copy in TCRdb shows in-frame clones only, minus some. The table has approximately 170,000 clones, 80% to 90% seen once. This receptor was identified in a woman between 65 and 79 years old who had recovered from COVID-19. The specimen was peripheral blood. The chain employs TRBV9 and TRBJ2-1; 7 nucleotides match TRBD2. In DNA form, the CDR3 reads TGTGCCAGCAGCGGGACGTTCGGGGGGAGGGAGTTCTTC. The encoded protein is CASSGTFGGREFF.